This TCR beta chain was sequenced for a study of T-cell reconstitution after alpha-beta-depleted transplantation in children. TCRbeta library construction was performed incorporating unique molecular identifiers. TCRdb reprocessed the PCR reads with MiXCR, giving one entry per CDR3 protein. This sample has tens of thousands of distinct CDR3 sequences; around 7.9% occur once, and the top ten carry around 2.4%. Ten or more counts support this clonotype. V dropped 4 bases and J dropped 5 bases, with 12 bases sitting between them. The CDR3 totals 13 residues. CDR1 and CDR2 from the germline V gene are SGDLS and YYNGEE.

This chain links TRBV9 with TRBJ1-1; D is unresolved. The sequence came from a human donor who donated a stem cell graft to a child with acute lymphoblastic leukemia. Sequenced here: PBMCs from the stem cell graft donor, sampled from the stem cell graft. CDR3 residues: CASSLIQNTEAFF. Written as DNA, the CDR3 is TGTGCCAGCAGCCTCATCCAGAATACTGAAGCTTTCTTT.